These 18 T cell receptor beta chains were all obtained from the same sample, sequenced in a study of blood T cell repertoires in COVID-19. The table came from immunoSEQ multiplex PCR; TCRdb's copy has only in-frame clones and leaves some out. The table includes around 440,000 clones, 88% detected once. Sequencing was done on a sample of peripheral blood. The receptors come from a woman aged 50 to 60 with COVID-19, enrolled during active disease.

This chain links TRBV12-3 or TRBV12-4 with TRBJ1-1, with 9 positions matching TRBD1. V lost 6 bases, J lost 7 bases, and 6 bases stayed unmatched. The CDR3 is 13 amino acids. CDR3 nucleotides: TGTGCCAGCAGCCGGACAGGGGACAGTGAAGCTTTCTTT. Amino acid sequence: CASSRTGDSEAFF.

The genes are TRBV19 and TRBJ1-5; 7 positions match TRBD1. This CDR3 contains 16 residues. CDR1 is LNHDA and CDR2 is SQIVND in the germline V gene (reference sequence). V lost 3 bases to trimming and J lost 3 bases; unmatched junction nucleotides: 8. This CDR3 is CASSIGQARLNQPQHF. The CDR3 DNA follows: TGTGCCAGTAGTATTGGACAGGCGCGTCTCAATCAGCCCCAGCATTTT. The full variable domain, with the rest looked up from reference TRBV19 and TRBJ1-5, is DGGITQSPKYLFRKEGQNVTLSCEQNLNHDAMYWYRQDPGQGLRLIYYSQIVNDFQKGDIAEGYSVSREKKESFPLTVTSAQKNPTAFYLCASSIGQARLNQPQHFGDGTRLSIL.

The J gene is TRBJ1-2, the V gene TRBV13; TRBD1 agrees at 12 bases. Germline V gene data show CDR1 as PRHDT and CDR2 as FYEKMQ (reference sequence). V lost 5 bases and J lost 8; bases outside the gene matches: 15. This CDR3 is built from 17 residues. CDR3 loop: CASSTPAGTGGAGGYTF. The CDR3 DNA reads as TGTGCCAGCAGCACCCCCGCCGGGACAGGGGGCGCGGGGGGCTACACCTTC.

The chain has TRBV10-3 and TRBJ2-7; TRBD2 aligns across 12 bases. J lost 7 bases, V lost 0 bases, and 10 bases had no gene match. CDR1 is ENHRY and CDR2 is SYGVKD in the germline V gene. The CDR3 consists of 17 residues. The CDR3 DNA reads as TGTGCCATCAGTGAGTCGTCGCCTAGCGGGGGGGCCGGAGAGCAGTACTTC. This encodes CAISESSPSGGAGEQYF.

CDR3 residues: CASSVSGGADTQYF. The CDR3 DNA sequence: TGTGCCAGCAGTGTCTCGGGAGGGGCAGATACGCAGTATTTT. The J gene is TRBJ2-3, the V gene TRBV2; 8 bases fit TRBD2. The CDR3 has 14 residues. Germline assignment: CDR1 SNHLY and CDR2 FYNNEI. The ends lost 4 bases at V and 4 bases at J; junction bases unmatched: 4.

The DNA of the CDR3 is TGTGCCAGCACCCCCGGCGGGACTAGTGCAGATACGCAGTATTTT. Its protein product is CASTPGGTSADTQYF. The rearrangement uses TRBV6-5 and TRBJ2-3; 8 bases match TRBD2. Per germline, CDR1 MNHEY and CDR2 SVGAGI. There are 15 residues in the CDR3. Trimming took 7 bases from V and 4 from J; bases not matched to a gene: 10.

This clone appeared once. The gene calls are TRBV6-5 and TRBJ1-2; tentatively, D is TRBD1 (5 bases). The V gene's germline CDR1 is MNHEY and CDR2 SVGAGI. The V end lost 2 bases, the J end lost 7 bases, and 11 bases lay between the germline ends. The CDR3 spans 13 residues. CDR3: CASSYRQGAGYTF. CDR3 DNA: TGTGCCAGCAGTTACCGGCAGGGCGCTGGCTACACCTTC.

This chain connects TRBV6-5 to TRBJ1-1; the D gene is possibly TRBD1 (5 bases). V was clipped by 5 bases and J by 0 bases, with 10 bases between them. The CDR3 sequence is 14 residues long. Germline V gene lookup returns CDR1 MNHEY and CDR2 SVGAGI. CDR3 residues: CASSIRAMNTEAFF. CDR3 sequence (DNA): TGTGCCAGCAGTATCAGGGCTATGAACACTGAAGCTTTCTTT.

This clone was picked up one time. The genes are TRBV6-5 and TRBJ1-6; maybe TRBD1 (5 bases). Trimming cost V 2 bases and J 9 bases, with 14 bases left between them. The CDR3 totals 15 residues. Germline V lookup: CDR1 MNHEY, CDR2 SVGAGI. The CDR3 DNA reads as TGTGCCAGCAGTTACACAGGTGGCTCGGGTTCACCCCTCCACTTT. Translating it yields CASSYTGGSGSPLHF.

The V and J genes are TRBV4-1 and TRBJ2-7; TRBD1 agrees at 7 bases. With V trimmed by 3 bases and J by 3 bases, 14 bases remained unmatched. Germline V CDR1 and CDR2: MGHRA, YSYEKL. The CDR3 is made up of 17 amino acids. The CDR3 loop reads CASSQGLQGTPLYEQYF. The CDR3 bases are TGCGCCAGCAGCCAGGGCCTACAGGGGACACCACTCTACGAGCAGTACTTC.

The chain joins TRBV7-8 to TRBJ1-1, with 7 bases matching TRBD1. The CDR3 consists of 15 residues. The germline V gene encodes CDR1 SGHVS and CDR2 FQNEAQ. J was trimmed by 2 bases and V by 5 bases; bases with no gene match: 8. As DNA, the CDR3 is TGTGCCAGCAGCATCGACAGGGTGGGAAACACTGAAGCTTTCTTT. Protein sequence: CASSIDRVGNTEAFF. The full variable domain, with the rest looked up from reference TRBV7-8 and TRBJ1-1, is GAGVSQSPRYKVAKRGQDVALRCDPISGHVSLFWYQQALGQGPEFLTYFQNEAQLDKSGLPSDRFFAERPEGSVSTLKIQRTQQEDSAVYLCASSIDRVGNTEAFFGQGTRLTVV.

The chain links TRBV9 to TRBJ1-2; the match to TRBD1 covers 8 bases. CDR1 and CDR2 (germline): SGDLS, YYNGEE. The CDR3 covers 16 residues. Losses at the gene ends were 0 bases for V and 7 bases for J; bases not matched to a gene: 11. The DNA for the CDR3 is TGTGCCAGCAGCGTAGATGGGACAGGCCCCCTCTTTGGCTACACCTTC. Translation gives CASSVDGTGPLFGYTF.

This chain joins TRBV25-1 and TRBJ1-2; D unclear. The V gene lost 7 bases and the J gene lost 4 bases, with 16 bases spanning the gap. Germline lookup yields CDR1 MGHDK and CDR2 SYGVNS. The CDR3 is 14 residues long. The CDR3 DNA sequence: TGTGCCAGCACCCTCTCGGGTGGCGGCTATGGCTACACCTTC. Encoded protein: CASTLSGGGYGYTF.

The CDR3 DNA follows: TGTGCCAGCAGTCTCGACAGGAGCCTTGAAGCTTTCTTT. Translation gives CASSLDRSLEAFF. The gene calls are TRBV6-5 and TRBJ1-1; possibly TRBD1 for D (6 bases). The CDR3 consists of 13 residues. In germline, CDR1 is MNHEY, CDR2 SVGAGI. Trimming stripped 5 bases from V and 7 bases from J, with 14 bases between.

CDR3 protein: CASAARSNEQFF. CDR3 bases: TGTGCCAGCGCCGCCCGGAGCAATGAGCAGTTCTTC. The chain employs TRBV27 and TRBJ2-1; D ambiguous. V was trimmed by 8 bases and J by 6 bases, leaving 11 bases between them. Germline CDR1 and CDR2: MNHEY and SMNVEV (reference sequence). The CDR3 is 12 amino acids.

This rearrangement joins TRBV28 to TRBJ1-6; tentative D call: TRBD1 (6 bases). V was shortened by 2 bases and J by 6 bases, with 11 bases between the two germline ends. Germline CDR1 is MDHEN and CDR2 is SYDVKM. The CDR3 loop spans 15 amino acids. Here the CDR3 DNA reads TGTGCCAGCAGTTTAAGGACAGCCCTTAATTCACCCCTCCACTTT. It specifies CASSLRTALNSPLHF. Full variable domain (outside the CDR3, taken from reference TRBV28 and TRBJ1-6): DVKVTQSSRYLVKRTGEKVFLECVQDMDHENMFWYRQDPGLGLRLIYFSYDVKMKEKGDIPEGYSVSREKKERFSLILESASTNQTSMYLCASSLRTALNSPLHFGNGTRLTVT.

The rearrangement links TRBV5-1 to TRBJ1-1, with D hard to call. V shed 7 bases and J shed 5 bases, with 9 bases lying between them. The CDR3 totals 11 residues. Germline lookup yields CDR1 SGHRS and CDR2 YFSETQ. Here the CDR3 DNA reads TGCGCCAGCGTTGGAGGTACTGAAGCTTTCTTT. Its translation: CASVGGTEAFF.

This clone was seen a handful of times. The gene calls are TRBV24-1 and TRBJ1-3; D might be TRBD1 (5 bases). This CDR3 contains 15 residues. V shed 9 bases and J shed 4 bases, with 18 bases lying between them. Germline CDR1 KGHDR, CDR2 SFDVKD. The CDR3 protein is CATSGGGESGNTIYF. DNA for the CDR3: TGTGCCACCTCCGGAGGAGGGGAATCAGGAAACACCATATATTTT.